The sequence of this TCR beta chain was determined in a study of blood T cell repertoires in COVID-19. In the study overall: Spain, Italy and the United States supplied samples that represented acute and convalescent COVID-19.

In the original processing: The assay estimated nucleated cells by amplifying reference gene primers. Profiled with immunoSEQ multiplex PCR; TCRdb holds only in-frame clones, not every one. V, J and clone size were drawn from that table, and D and trimming were deduced from the DNA. There are hundreds of thousands of clones in the sample; approximately 89% occur only once, and about 1% lies in the top ten. Germline V lookup: CDR1 MNHEY, CDR2 SVGAGI. V was cut by 2 bases and J by 5 bases, with 7 bases left in between. The CDR3 has 12 residues. The specimen was peripheral blood. The source of this sequence is a man between 18 and 29 years old with COVID-19, enrolled during active disease. The chain recombines TRBV6-5 with TRBJ2-7, with D possibly matching TRBD1 (6 bases). The CDR3: CASSYQGNEQYF. The CDR3 DNA reads as TGTGCCAGCAGTTACCAGGGGAACGAGCAGTACTTC.